This TCR beta chain derives from a study of T cells expressing NK-cell markers. Study background: Obtained from sorted CD3+CD56+NKG2C+, CD3+CD56+NKG2C- and CD3+CD56-NKG2C+ T cells were the TCR beta repertoires. The study sequenced eight donors, seven HCMV-seropositive and one seronegative. Study observations and caveats: In a group of 5 to 7 donors, dominant NKG2C+ clonotypes represented 1.0-7.0% of CD8+ T cells.

The cDNA for TCR beta came from 5'RACE template switching with UMIs. Reanalyzing the 5' RACE reads, TCRdb keeps one entry per CDR3 protein, without DNA. Its listing shows 450,000 to 600,000 distinct CDR3 sequences. Germline assignment: CDR1 LGHNA and CDR2 YSLEER. The CDR3 has 17 amino acids. As for this clonotype: Its antigen is unidentified.

V and J are TRBV4-3 and TRBJ2-7; there is no DNA to check the TCRdb D call of TRBD2. The material sequenced was blood T cells: a sorted CD56 or NKG2C T cell subset, CD4+ or CD8+ T cells, or bulk PBMC T cells (not recorded which). The clonotype originates from a young man in good health. The CDR3 loop is CASSQDRDYASGYEQYF.